The clone carrying this TCR beta chain was counted between two and nine times. The antigen is undetermined. The CDR3 consists of 14 residues. Trimming at V came to 0 bases and at J to 6 bases, leaving 4 bases not matched to a gene. The germline CDR1 and CDR2 sequences are SGHAT and FQNNGV. These data are taken from a study of blood T cell dynamics during melanoma immunotherapy. Study-wide findings and caveats: At W3, later disease-control patients showed bifurcated PBMC repertoire changes, unlike progressors.

The table came from immunoSEQ multiplex PCR; TCRdb's copy has only in-frame clones and leaves some out. The sample shows some 15,000 clones, just over 90% of them seen only once. Documented time point: pre-treatment baseline. The chain couples TRBV11-2 to TRBJ1-2; 7 bases line up with TRBD1. The sample consisted of blood, taken from a patient treated with checkpoint blockade. The source of this sequence is a human donor with melanoma. The DNA of the CDR3 is TGTGCCAGCAGCTTAGAGGAAGGGGGCAATGGCTACACCTTC. This codes for CASSLEEGGNGYTF.